A single sample gave rise to the 14 T cell receptor beta chains below, sequenced in a study of shared clonotypes between healthy human individuals. The table came from immunoSEQ multiplex PCR; TCRdb's copy has only in-frame clones and leaves some out. The sample includes roughly 760,000 clones, around two thirds of them seen just once. Sequencing was done on a sample of memory CD4+ T cells sorted from blood. The subset denotes: CD45RA-negative fraction. These receptors were taken from a woman aged 25 to 39 in good health.

This chain joins TRBV10-2 and TRBJ2-7; D is ambiguous. The V and J ends lost 3 bases and 5 bases respectively, with 2 bases between them. Germline-derived CDR1 and CDR2 are WSHSY and SAAADI. The CDR3 loop spans 10 amino acids. The DNA of the CDR3 is TGCGCCAGCAGTGACCACGAGCAGTACTTC. It codes for CASSDHEQYF.

This clone came up a few times. V is TRBV5-1 and J is TRBJ1-4; D remains ambiguous. CDR3 length: 16 residues. Germline loops: CDR1 SGHRS, CDR2 YFSETQ. Deletions cut 0 bases from V and 5 bases from J, with 14 bases between. The CDR3 DNA follows: TGCGCCAGCAGCTTGGGTCGGCCTCCTAACAATGAAAAACTGTTTTTT. Protein: CASSLGRPPNNEKLFF.

The chain combines TRBV7-2 with TRBJ1-4; the D gene is possibly TRBD1 (6 bases). The CDR3 has 13 amino acids. CDR1 SGHTA and CDR2 FQGNSA come from the germline V gene. The V end lost 4 bases, the J end lost 8 bases, and 11 bases lay between the germline ends. The CDR3 DNA follows: TGTGCCAGCAGCTCTCCTCAGGGGGAAAAACTGTTTTTT. Amino acids: CASSSPQGEKLFF.

The chain combines TRBV18 with TRBJ2-5, with D hard to call. CDR1 is KGHSH and CDR2 is LQKENI in the germline V gene. The CDR3 consists of 14 residues. V was trimmed by 3 bases and J by 0 bases, leaving 8 bases between them. CDR3 region: CASSPRQDQETQYF. CDR3 nucleotides: TGTGCCAGCTCACCCCGCCAGGACCAAGAGACCCAGTACTTC.

This clone was observed at least ten times. The V and J genes are TRBV10-1 and TRBJ2-5; TRBD2 matches 7 bases. Trimming took 6 bases from V and 4 from J; bases not matched to a gene: 11. CDR3 length: 15 amino acids. Germline V gene data show CDR1 as WNHNN and CDR2 as SYGVQD (reference sequence). Here the CDR3 DNA reads TGCGCCAGCAGCGAGATGGTCGCGGGGGTAGAGACCCAGTACTTC. This sequence encodes CASSEMVAGVETQYF.

V usage is TRBV5-1 and J usage is TRBJ2-1, with D hard to call. Germline V gives CDR1 SGHRS, CDR2 YFSETQ. With 0 bases removed from V and 15 bases from J, the gap between germline ends came to 22 bases. This CDR3 comprises 15 residues. CDR3 residues: CASSLGTEATAPPFF. Here the CDR3 DNA reads TGCGCCAGCAGCTTGGGCACCGAAGCGACCGCGCCCCCGTTCTTC.

The chain combines TRBV4-2 with TRBJ2-7; D is perhaps TRBD1 or TRBD2 (6 bases each). This CDR3 comprises 18 residues. Germline V gene data show CDR1 as LGHNA and CDR2 as YNFKEQ. Trimming left V 0 bases short and J 2 bases short, with 20 bases between. CDR3: CASSQDLVIGGLPYEQYF. For the CDR3, the DNA is TGTGCCAGCAGCCAAGACCTAGTTATTGGGGGGCTGCCCTACGAGCAGTACTTC.

This clone was seen a single time. The rearrangement uses TRBV7-8 and TRBJ2-1; D perhaps matches TRBD2 (5 bases). Per germline, CDR1 SGHVS and CDR2 FQNEAQ. The CDR3 spans 15 residues. V gave up 5 bases and J gave up 0 bases, with 11 bases separating them. The CDR3 region is CASSQTTRSYNEQFF. CDR3 in DNA: TGTGCCAGCAGCCAGACTACCCGCTCCTACAATGAGCAGTTCTTC.

The chain combines TRBV19 with TRBJ2-7; D might be TRBD1 or TRBD2, each matching 6 bases. Between the trimmed V and J ends, which lost 3 bases and 3 bases, there was a span of 15 bases. The CDR3 is 15 residues long. Germline CDR1 LNHDA, CDR2 SQIVND (reference sequence). The CDR3 is CASSMGGLPDYEQYF. The CDR3 DNA follows: TGTGCCAGTAGTATGGGGGGCCTCCCTGACTACGAGCAGTACTTC.

V is TRBV19 and J is TRBJ2-5; 11 bases agree with TRBD1. In germline, CDR1 is LNHDA, CDR2 SQIVND (reference sequence). This CDR3 has 17 residues. V was clipped by 5 bases and J by 5 bases; unmatched bases: 13. The CDR3 sequence: CASSANRDRGFRETQYF. As DNA, the CDR3 is TGTGCCAGTAGTGCCAACCGGGACAGGGGGTTTCGGGAGACCCAGTACTTC.

This chain joins TRBV6-5 and TRBJ1-1; D unclear. Per the germline V gene, CDR1 is MNHEY and CDR2 is SVGAGI. CDR3 length equals 15 residues. With 0 bases removed from V and 5 bases from J, the gap between germline ends came to 13 bases. CDR3 DNA: TGTGCCAGCAGTTACTCGTTTTTCCTGGGGACTGAAGCTTTCTTT. Translation gives CASSYSFFLGTEAFF.

The chain links TRBV6-5 to TRBJ2-7; 8 nucleotides line up with TRBD2. This CDR3 spans 15 amino acids. CDR1 MNHEY and CDR2 SVGAGI come from the germline V gene. V dropped 7 bases and J dropped 2; count of bases not matched to a gene: 10. CDR3 sequence reads: CASNLAGGSAYEQYF. Here the CDR3 DNA reads TGTGCCAGCAATCTCGCGGGAGGTTCGGCCTACGAGCAGTACTTC.

The chain employs TRBV5-1 and TRBJ2-7; no definite D call. The V gene's germline CDR1 is SGHRS and CDR2 YFSETQ. V was pared by 4 bases and J by 7 bases, with 21 bases between. The length of the CDR3 is 15 residues. The chain's CDR3 is CASSAKGYGSGEQYF. The CDR3 DNA is TGCGCCAGCAGCGCCAAAGGGTATGGATCGGGTGAGCAGTACTTC.

The chain recombines TRBV4-1 with TRBJ1-5; 11 nucleotides agree with TRBD1. The CDR3 spans 19 residues. The trim removed 3 bases at V and 4 bases at J, leaving 14 bases unmatched. CDR1 is MGHRA and CDR2 is YSYEKL in the germline V gene. The DNA of the CDR3 is TGCGCCAGCAGCCAGATAGGCCGGGACAGGGGGTCGTTGAATCAGCCCCAGCATTTT. It encodes CASSQIGRDRGSLNQPQHF.